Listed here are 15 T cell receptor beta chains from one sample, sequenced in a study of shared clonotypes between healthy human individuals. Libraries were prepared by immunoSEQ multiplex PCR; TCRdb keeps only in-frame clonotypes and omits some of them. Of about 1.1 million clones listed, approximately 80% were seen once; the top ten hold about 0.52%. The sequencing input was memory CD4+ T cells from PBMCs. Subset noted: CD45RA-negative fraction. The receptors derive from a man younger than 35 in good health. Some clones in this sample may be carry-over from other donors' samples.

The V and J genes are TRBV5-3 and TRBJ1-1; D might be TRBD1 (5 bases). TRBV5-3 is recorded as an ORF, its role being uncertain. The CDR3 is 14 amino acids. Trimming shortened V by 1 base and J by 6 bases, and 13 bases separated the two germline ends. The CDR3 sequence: CARSLRVRGAEAFF. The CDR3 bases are TGTGCCAGAAGCTTGCGAGTCCGGGGCGCTGAAGCTTTCTTT.

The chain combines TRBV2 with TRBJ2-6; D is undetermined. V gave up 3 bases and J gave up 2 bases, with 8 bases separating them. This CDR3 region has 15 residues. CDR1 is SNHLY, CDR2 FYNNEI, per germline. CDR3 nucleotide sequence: TGTGCCAGCAGTGACCTAATCCCTGGGGCCAACGTCCTGACTTTC. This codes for CASSDLIPGANVLTF.

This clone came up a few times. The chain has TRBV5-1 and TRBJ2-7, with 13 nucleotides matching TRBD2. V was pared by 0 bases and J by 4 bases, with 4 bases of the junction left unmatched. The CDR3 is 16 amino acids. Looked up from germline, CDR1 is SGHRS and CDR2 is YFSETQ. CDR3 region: CASSLGTSGRGYEQYF. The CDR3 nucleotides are TGCGCCAGCAGCTTGGGCACTAGCGGGAGGGGATACGAGCAGTACTTC.

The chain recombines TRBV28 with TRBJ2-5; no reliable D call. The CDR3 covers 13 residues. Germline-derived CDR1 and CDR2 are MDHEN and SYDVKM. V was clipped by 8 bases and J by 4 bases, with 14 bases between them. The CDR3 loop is CASRAPHGETQYF. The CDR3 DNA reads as TGTGCCAGCCGGGCACCCCATGGAGAGACCCAGTACTTC.

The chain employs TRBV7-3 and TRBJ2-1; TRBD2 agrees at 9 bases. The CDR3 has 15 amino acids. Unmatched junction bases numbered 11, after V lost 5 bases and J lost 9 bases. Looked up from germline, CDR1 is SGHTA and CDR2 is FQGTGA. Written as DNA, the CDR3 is TGTGCCAGCAGCCCGGGTGCGGGAGGGCCGCCTGAGCAGTTCTTC. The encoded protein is CASSPGAGGPPEQFF.

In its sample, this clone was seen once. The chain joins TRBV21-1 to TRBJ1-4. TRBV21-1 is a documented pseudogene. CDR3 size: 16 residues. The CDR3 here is CASSYPPIPRGEKLFF. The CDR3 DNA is TGTGCCAGCAGCTACCCCCCGATTCCCCGGGGTGAAAAACTGTTTTTT.

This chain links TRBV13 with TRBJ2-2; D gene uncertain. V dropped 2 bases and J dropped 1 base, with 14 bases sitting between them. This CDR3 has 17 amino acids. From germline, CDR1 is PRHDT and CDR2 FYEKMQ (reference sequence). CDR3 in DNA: TGTGCCAGCAGCTTACGAACGGGCCTAGGGAACACCGGGGAGCTGTTTTTT. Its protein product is CASSLRTGLGNTGELFF.

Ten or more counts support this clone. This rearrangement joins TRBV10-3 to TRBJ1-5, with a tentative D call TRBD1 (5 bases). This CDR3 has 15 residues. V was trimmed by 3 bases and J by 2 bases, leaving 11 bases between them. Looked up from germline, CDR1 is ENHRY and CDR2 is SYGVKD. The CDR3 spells CAISEWQGGNQPQHF. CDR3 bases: TGTGCCATCAGTGAATGGCAGGGAGGCAATCAGCCCCAGCATTTT.

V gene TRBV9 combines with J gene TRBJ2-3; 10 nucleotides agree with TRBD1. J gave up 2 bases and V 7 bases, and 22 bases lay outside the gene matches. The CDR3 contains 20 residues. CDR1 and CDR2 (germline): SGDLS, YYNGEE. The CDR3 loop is CASSPSGGQGPLLPTDTQYF. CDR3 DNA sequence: TGTGCCAGCTCACCCTCAGGGGGACAGGGGCCATTGCTCCCCACAGATACGCAGTATTTT.

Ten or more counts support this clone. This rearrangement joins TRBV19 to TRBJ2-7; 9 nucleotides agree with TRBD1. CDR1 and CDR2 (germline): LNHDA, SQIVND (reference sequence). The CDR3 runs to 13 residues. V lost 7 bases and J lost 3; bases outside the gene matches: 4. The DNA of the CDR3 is TGTGCCAGTACTACAGGGGGCGGCTACGAGCAGTACTTC. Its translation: CASTTGGGYEQYF. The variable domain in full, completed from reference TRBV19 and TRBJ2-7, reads DGGITQSPKYLFRKEGQNVTLSCEQNLNHDAMYWYRQDPGQGLRLIYYSQIVNDFQKGDIAEGYSVSREKKESFPLTVTSAQKNPTAFYLCASTTGGGYEQYFGPGTRLTVT.

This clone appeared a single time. CDR3 sequence reads: CASSESRELPETQYF. CDR3 sequence (DNA): TGTGCCAGCAGTGAAAGTCGGGAGCTACCAGAGACCCAGTACTTC. The chain combines TRBV6-4 with TRBJ2-5, with a weak D call TRBD2 (6 bases). Germline loops: CDR1 MRHNA, CDR2 SNTAGT. Trimming pared 3 bases from V and 4 bases from J, leaving 15 bases between. The CDR3 consists of 15 residues.

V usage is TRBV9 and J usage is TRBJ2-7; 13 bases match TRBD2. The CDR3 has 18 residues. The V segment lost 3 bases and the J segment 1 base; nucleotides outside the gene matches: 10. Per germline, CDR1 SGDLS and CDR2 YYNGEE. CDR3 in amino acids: CASSASATSGRISYEQYF. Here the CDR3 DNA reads TGTGCCAGCAGCGCCAGTGCGACTAGCGGGAGGATATCCTACGAGCAGTACTTC.

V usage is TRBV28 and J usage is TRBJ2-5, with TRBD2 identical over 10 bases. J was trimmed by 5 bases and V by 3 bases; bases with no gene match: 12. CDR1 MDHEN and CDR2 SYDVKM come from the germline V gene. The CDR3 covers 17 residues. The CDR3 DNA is TGTGCCAGCAGTTTTTTAACTAGCGGGACATTCAGGGAGACCCAGTACTTC. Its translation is CASSFLTSGTFRETQYF.

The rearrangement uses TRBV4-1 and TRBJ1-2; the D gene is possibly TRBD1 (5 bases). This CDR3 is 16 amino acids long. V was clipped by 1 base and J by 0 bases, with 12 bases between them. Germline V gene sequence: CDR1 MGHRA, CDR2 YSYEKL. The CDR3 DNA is TGCGCCAGCAGCCAAGCGGGGGGTGGGACTAACTATGGCTACACCTTC. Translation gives CASSQAGGGTNYGYTF.

The chain's CDR3 is CATSKPPGETRSEQFF. The DNA for the CDR3 is TGTGCCACCAGCAAACCGCCAGGAGAGACTAGATCCGAGCAGTTCTTC. The rearrangement uses TRBV15 and TRBJ2-1, with D tentatively TRBD2 (6 bases). The CDR3 has 16 residues. The germline V gene encodes CDR1 LNHNV and CDR2 YYDKDF (reference sequence). V lost 4 bases and J 10 bases, leaving 23 bases between the germline ends.